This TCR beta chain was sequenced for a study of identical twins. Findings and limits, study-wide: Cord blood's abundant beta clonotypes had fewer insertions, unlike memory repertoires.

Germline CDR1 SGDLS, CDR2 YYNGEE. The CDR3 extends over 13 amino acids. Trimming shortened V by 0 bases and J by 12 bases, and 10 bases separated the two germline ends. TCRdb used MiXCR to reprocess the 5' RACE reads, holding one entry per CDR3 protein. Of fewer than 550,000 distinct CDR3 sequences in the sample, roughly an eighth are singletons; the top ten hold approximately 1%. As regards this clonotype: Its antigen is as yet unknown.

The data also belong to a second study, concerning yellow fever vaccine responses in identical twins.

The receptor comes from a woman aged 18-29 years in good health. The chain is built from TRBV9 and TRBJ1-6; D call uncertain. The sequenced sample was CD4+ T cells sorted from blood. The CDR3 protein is CASSVEPEGPLHF. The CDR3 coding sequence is TGTGCCAGCAGCGTAGAGCCCGAGGGACCCCTCCACTTT.